This T cell receptor beta chain was identified during a study of cytomegalovirus exposure and HLA in healthy donors (dated 2017 in TCRdb). For the wider study: An earlier analysis of some 550 of the donors reported more than 250 Gb of sequence data and some 120 million unique TCR beta sequences from about 179 million T cells. An early release that covered about 600 HLA-typed donors contained about 300 gigabases of sequencing data and roughly 84 million unique TCR sequences. A separate validation cohort of 100 to 150 different subjects was used in addition to the roughly 670-subject first cohort. Both class I and class II loci were covered by HLA typing, at four-digit resolution. A later genetic analysis took genome-wide SNP genotypes for 398 of the 666 donors and used that subset as a discovery cohort. The number of donors typed differed by locus, with about 629-630 for A, B, C, DRB1 and DQB1, around 560 for DQA1, about 610 for DPA1, and over 400 for DPB1. Roughly 5 DR-DQ haplotypes were handled as single units for association and clustering, since linkage in the cohort was strong. All discovery cohort repertoires had been generated on a single sequencing platform. The study profiled the T cell repertoires of about 720 subjects by immunosequencing and related them to cytomegalovirus serostatus. To predict cytomegalovirus infection status, the study combined high-throughput TCR immunosequencing, statistical association of individual TCRs with disease status, and machine learning. A later analysis re-analyzed previously published TCR beta repertoires from 500 to 700 donors and added high-resolution HLA genotyping to study TCR occurrence patterns. Rather than drawing on any new phenotypic data, the later analysis identified candidate immune exposures from TCR beta sequences and the way those sequences occurred across donors. Across about 380 genotyped donors of the cohort, an average of about 250,000 unique TCR beta nucleotide sequences per donor were sequenced, and around 20% of those sequences were non-productive. Donor age, sex, ethnicity and CMV serostatus were collected together with the repertoire data. The study aimed to test whether signatures of past pathogen exposure could be identified by cataloging public T cell receptors. An earlier analysis of around 580 of the donors used high-throughput TCR beta sequencing to judge whether each TCR beta V gene segment behaved as functional or pseudogenic. Of the approximately 400 genotyped donors, about 80% fell in the genetic ancestry cluster associated with self-reported Caucasian donors. The investigation overall reported the following: A few of the identified cytomegalovirus-associated TCR beta chains were confirmed in vitro to be specific for cytomegalovirus antigens. A further reported finding was that TCR beta sequences accurately predicted the HLA-A and HLA-B alleles for most subjects in the first cohort. In a later analysis, HLA-associated TCR beta chains showed more clonal expansion and lower generation probabilities than non-associated chains that were equally common. Because counts were too low, roughly 18 rarely observed V segments, including chromosome 9 orphons, were left out of the earlier analysis of about 620 of the donors. An association between a missense DCLRE1C variant and V-gene and J-gene trimming of TCR beta chains was found in a later genetic analysis and replicated in an independent cohort. For the cohort, immune exposure information was limited to CMV serostatus. This cohort had only TCR beta chains sequenced, and the lack of alpha or paired-chain data limited which features could be detected. Some IMGT-functional V segments, including TRBV6-2 and TRBV6-3, could not be told apart with the 87-base-pair reads, so those segments were excluded. The authors suggested that the approach could potentially be generalized to other disease states and immunological phenotypes. A later analysis reported that several top co-occurrence clusters appeared linked to parvovirus B19, influenza, CMV and Epstein-Barr virus. Correlated functional status among segregating V segments might reflect linkage disequilibrium, but an unknown experimental factor could not be ruled out. Because HLA typing was unavailable for some donors at each locus, only the typed subset was used in association tests. The classifier was reported to diagnose cytomegalovirus status with high specificity and sensitivity in both the original and validation cohorts. Most TCR sequences were seen in very few donors, while some public TCRs were found in many individuals. In an earlier analysis of about 550 of the donors, most TCR beta V segments were observed in productive rearrangements about 90% or about 30% of the time, broadly matching IMGT annotations. When HLA alleles, especially DR and DQ, strongly co-occurred, attributing TCR associations to individual alleles was difficult. In the study, 150 to 200 TCR beta chains were listed as associated with cytomegalovirus. A later genetic analysis reported fewer N-insertions in productive TCRs among donors in an Asian-associated ancestry cluster than the roughly 720-donor mean. In a later analysis, most CMV-associated TCR beta chains were found to appear HLA-restricted, with HLA associations seemingly driven largely by CMV exposure. A later analysis associated roughly 17,000 TCR beta sequences with specific HLA alleles at a false discovery rate of 0.05. Roughly uniform sequencing depth across donors was assumed in presence/absence analyses, although this assumption may not hold. A later analysis found that TCR association rates varied across HLA loci, with DRB1 alleles showing the most associated TCRs and HLA-C alleles the fewest. The sequencing pipeline was judged likely to have produced a cluster of highly shared sequence variants as a technical artifact.

Libraries came from the immunoSEQ multiplex PCR assay. The multiplex PCR relied on a mix of 60 forward primers for TCR Vbeta segments and 13 reverse primers for TCR Jbeta segments. The CDR3 region of rearranged TCR beta genes was amplified from genomic DNA with a multiplex PCR assay. On the Illumina HiSeq System, the amplified TCR beta libraries were sequenced as 87-base-pair reads. In the paper's pipeline: A later analysis counted tens of millions of unique TCR beta chains across the 666 repertoires, and around 9.9 million of these chains were shared by at least two donors. Raw reads were error-corrected and collapsed into unique sequences with a nearest-neighbor algorithm that merged closely related sequences to remove PCR and sequencing errors. Alignment of CDR3 sequences to IMGT reference sequences was used to assign V, D and J gene segments. For a sequence to be retained, at least a six-nucleotide match to both a V gene segment and a J gene segment was required. A rearrangement counted as productive if the CDR3 had no stop codons and remained in frame with V and J, and every other rearrangement counted as non-productive. Following IMGT convention, CDR3 was defined as the stretch from the second conserved V-encoded cysteine up to the conserved J-encoded phenylalanine. The earlier analysis of about 530 of the donors excluded any sequence lacking an unambiguous match to a single V gene segment. An earlier analysis of just under 600 of the donors called V segments functional above 56.7% productive rearrangements and segregating when the between-donor standard deviation exceeded 5%. A statistical classification framework was built for diagnosing cytomegalovirus status from the catalog of TCR beta chain sequences. In a later analysis, TCR nucleotide sequences were compared against IMGT/GENE-DB human TR gene sequences so that V and J genes could be assigned. A later analysis assigned CDR3 sequences and most-parsimonious VDJ recombination scenarios with the TCRdist pipeline. A later analysis defined each TCR beta chain by its CDR3 amino acid sequence plus V-gene family, and excluded reads lacking a unique V-gene family. A later analysis removed 600 or so highly shared, low-generation-probability nucleotide sequences to deal with suspected cross-contamination and a sequencing artifact. A later analysis calculated a clonal expansion index for each public chain from normalized within-repertoire ranks of inferred template counts. In a later analysis, generation probabilities were computed with a VDJ recombination model fitted to out-of-frame rearrangements, and the resulting probabilities were checked against IGoR. In a later analysis, hypergeometric tests were used to score TCR-TCR, TCR-HLA and TCR-CMV co-occurrence, with a repertoire-size bias correction applied to TCR pairs. To estimate false discovery rates, a later analysis permuted the HLA or CMV assignments 20 times. A later analysis grouped co-occurring TCRs with DBSCAN, adding TCRdist sequence similarity when clustering within HLA-allele-positive subsets. Co-occurrence clustering excluded repertoires with fewer than 30,000 or more than 120,000 public chains, plus five with anomalous nucleotide sharing. Entries here come from immuneACCESS through TCRdb and include only in-frame sequences with V and J called. Some clones fail to appear in such tables; in the studies checked, an unresolved V gene covers under half of the shortfall, and the cause of the remainder is unknown. The V and J calls and clone size are taken from that table; D and trimming were inferred from the DNA. This sample has 150,000 to 200,000 clones in its table, and approximately 81% of those were observed once. Of the sample, 0.25% to 0.3% falls within the top ten clones.

With respect to this clone: No cognate antigen has been identified for it. The sample holds no much larger clone one base away, and base qualities are not on file.

The cohort comprised under 700 healthy bone marrow donors. At the time of sampling, every cohort member was nominally healthy, though immune exposures that went unrecorded were likely present. The donor was CMV seronegative and belonged to the group of over 300 seronegative cohort members. A peripheral blood sample was collected from each donor, and TCR beta sequencing was performed on peripheral blood mononuclear cells. Genomic DNA extraction from the blood cell samples was performed with the Qiagen DNeasy Blood Extraction Kit. CDR3 length: 13 amino acids, cysteine to phenylalanine. The kept DNA is CDR3 alone, 39 bases in frame from the first base. V ends up 3 bases short and J 7 bases short, with an unmatched junction base count of 4. Looking up the germline V gene (reference sequence) yields CDR1 LNHDA and CDR2 SQIVND.

Recombination joined TRBV19 with TRBJ1-2; TRBD1 agrees with 8 junctional bases. This sequence originates from a boy aged 5-17 years in good health and CMV-seronegative. The sequencing sample was made of PBMCs. The CDR3: CASSIRDRIGYTF. The sequence in DNA is TGTGCCAGTAGTATCCGGGACAGGATTGGCTACACCTTC. When the CDR3 is completed using the reference TRBV19 and TRBJ1-2 genes on either side, the full variable domain is DGGITQSPKYLFRKEGQNVTLSCEQNLNHDAMYWYRQDPGQGLRLIYYSQIVNDFQKGDIAEGYSVSREKKESFPLTVTSAQKNPTAFYLCASSIRDRIGYTFGSGTRLTVV.